This T cell receptor beta chain was sequenced during a study of spatial heterogeneity in lung cancer. Study-level findings and limits: Ubiquitous expanded tumor TCRs were observed in blood more at resection than follow-up.

In this sample, this clonotype turned up a few times. Its antigen is not known. MiXCR was run by TCRdb on the 5' RACE reads, yielding one entry per CDR3 protein. The table lists about 75,000 distinct CDR3 sequences, more than 10% of them singletons. CDR3 length equals 15 residues. Looked up from germline, CDR1 is SQVTM and CDR2 is ANQGSEA. J was trimmed by 12 bases and V by 7 bases; bases with no gene match: 19. Stated time point: sample taken at primary tumor resection. Researchers sequenced whole RNA taken from tumor, nontumor lung or frozen PBMC without sorting. The donors were approximately 65 patients with non-small cell lung cancer that was early-stage and untreated.

This TCR was sampled from a male donor with early-stage non-small cell lung cancer. This chain joins TRBV29-1 and TRBJ2-1, with 9 nucleotides matching TRBD1. The source was PBMCs, collected at surgery. This chain's CDR3 is CSGGGPGQGLPWQFF. CDR3 DNA: TGCAGCGGGGGGGGTCCGGGACAGGGTCTACCTTGGCAGTTCTTC.